This T cell receptor (beta chain) was sequenced for a study of blood T cell repertoires in COVID-19 (dated by TCRdb to about 2020). Context from the whole study: The collaborator samples originated in the United States, Italy and Spain and spanned the acute and convalescent phases of COVID-19. Nearly every sample came with metadata listing a de-identified subject ID, COVID-19 status, age in years and sex. HLA class I and class II types, where available, came from metadata supplied by the sample provider rather than from assay-based typing. The samples were drawn from two sources: the first 160 participants of the ongoing ImmuneRACE study, and about 1,300 subjects contributed by 6 global collaborators. The repertoires were released in a freely available public database meant as a resource for research on the immune response to SARS-CoV-2. Subjects who had been exposed to COVID-19, were actively infected with it, or had recovered from it provided the deeply sampled blood TCRbeta repertoires that made up the dataset. The material from the prospective study consisted of cDNA or gDNA derived from T cells, B-cell-depleted T cells, or PBMCs.

Remarks on this clone: It has no known antigen specificity. Per-base quality was not reported, and no clone a single base away is much larger than it.

Based on the germline V gene (reference sequence), the CDR1 and CDR2 sequences are SGHNT and YYREEE. From V the trimming removes 4 bases and from J it removes 10 bases, while the gene matches leave 6 bases of the junction unaccounted for. The CDR3 runs 12 amino acids, cysteine and phenylalanine included. Left in the record is the CDR3 DNA by itself, 36 bases read in frame from the first base. TCRbeta CDR3 regions were amplified from genomic DNA by means of the immunoSEQ Assay, a bias-controlled multiplex PCR. Per the original workflow: Within the assay, amplification of reference gene primers was used to estimate how many nucleated cells each sample contained. To quantify the absolute abundance of each unique TCRbeta CDR3 rearrangement, sequence reads were collapsed and filtered. For each sample, productive Simpson clonality was calculated as the square root of Simpson's diversity index over productive rearrangements. Entries here come from immuneACCESS through TCRdb and include only in-frame sequences with V and J called. Some clones fail to appear in such tables; in the studies checked, an unresolved V gene covers under half of the shortfall, and the cause of the remainder is unknown. V and J calls plus clone size are reproduced from that table; the DNA served to infer D and trimming. The sample data list a few hundred thousand clones, and roughly 91% of these were observed just once. The ten largest clones represent about 1.2% of the sample.

Participants in the prospective study were enrolled through a virtual design, were aged roughly 18 to 100 years, and lived in 24 United States geographic areas. In the prospective study, cohorts were assigned on the basis of participant-reported clinical history obtained from a screening survey and a study questionnaire. Recovered participants in ImmuneRACE Cohort 3 were defined as having two consecutive negative NP/OP PCR tests, clearance from a healthcare professional, or resolution of symptoms. In the prospective study, whole blood, serum and a nasopharyngeal or oropharyngeal swab were collected from each participant by mobile phlebotomists. Participants in the prospective study had the option to provide additional blood draws and questionnaires over a roughly two-month period. Before DNA extraction, prospective study blood samples were shipped either frozen or at room temperature. Study-wide findings and limitations: Clinical and demographic metadata were provided uncurated, with the amount varying by source and participant.

This sequence originates from a woman aged 18-30 years who had recovered from COVID-19. The sequenced sample was PBMCs or T cells enriched from blood (not recorded which). The sequence links TRBV5-4 to TRBJ1-1, and 8 junctional nucleotides match TRBD1. The nucleotide sequence reads as follows: TGTGCCAGCAGCCAGACAGGGGACTCAGCTTTCTTT. Its coded protein is CASSQTGDSAFF.